The subject of this entry is one TCR beta chain. The source of the sample is a study of T-cell memory formation after mild COVID-19. V shed 4 bases and J shed 5 bases, with 17 bases lying between them. The V gene's germline CDR1 is SEHNR and CDR2 FQNEAQ (reference sequence). This CDR3 spans 15 amino acids. TCRdb re-called the 5' RACE reads through MiXCR, storing one row per CDR3 protein. This sample has some 57,000 distinct CDR3 sequences, with approximately 12% found just once. The sample consisted of PBMCs or a T cell subset sorted from them (not recorded which). The clonotype originates from a man between 18 and 29 years old who had mild COVID-19 (a few samples of this study predate the infection). Cell type and time point are not known. The chain joins TRBV7-9 to TRBJ2-5, with D possibly being TRBD1 (6 bases). The CDR3 sequence is CASSSGTWGLETQYF. The CDR3 DNA is TGTGCCAGCAGCTCCGGGACATGGGGCTTGGAGACCCAGTACTTC.